The 24 T cell receptor beta chains in this list originate from one sample, sequenced in a study of T cell repertoires in cytomegalovirus infection (dated by TCRdb to about 2019). According to the study, the label for this sample's treatment or condition signals: in vitro stimulation with specific CMV peptide epitopes to enrich CMV-specific T cells. Their antigens are not known. Data came from an Illumina HiSeq 1500. TCRdb trimmed public reads at Q25 via fastp, called clones via MiXCR and kept in-frame beta chains. Merged by CDR3 protein, the rows form single entries marked with the most common genes and DNA. The sample table holds fewer than 650,000 distinct CDR3 sequences, of which roughly 43% were seen once. About half of the sample is in the top ten clones. The sample here was cultured PBMCs, taken from culture after CMV antigen stimulation. The receptor set was obtained from a human donor in good health (CMV status not recorded). Some clones in this sample may be carry-over from other donors' samples.

The V call is TRBV11-3, the J call TRBJ2-1, with D uncertain. This CDR3 has 15 residues. V gave up 1 base and J gave up 7 bases, with 14 bases separating them. CDR1 is SGHNT and CDR2 is YENEEA in the germline V gene. The CDR3 nucleotides read TGTGCCAGCAGCTTAGTACCCGCGGTGGGGAATGAGCAGTTCTTC. It codes for CASSLVPAVGNEQFF.

The rearrangement links TRBV12-3 or TRBV12-4 to TRBJ1-2; 9 nucleotides line up with TRBD1. This CDR3 contains 14 residues. V lost 4 bases and J lost 6; bases outside the gene matches: 6. The CDR3, as DNA: TGTGCCAGCAGTTACAGGGACAGGGTGCATGGCTACACCTTC. This translates into CASSYRDRVHGYTF.

This clonotype was detected a few times. The rearrangement joins TRBV27 to TRBJ1-1; D may be TRBD1 (5 bases). From germline, CDR1 is MNHEY and CDR2 SMNVEV (reference sequence). V lost 1 base and J lost 1, with 13 bases in between. The CDR3 runs 16 residues. CDR3 bases: TGTGCCAGCAGTTTATATTGGGGGACGGGGAACACTGAAGCTTTCTTT. It encodes CASSLYWGTGNTEAFF.

This clonotype was seen at least ten times. V usage is TRBV7-2 and J usage is TRBJ2-5; 8 positions match TRBD2. There are 15 residues in the CDR3. The J segment lost 5 bases and the V segment lost 6 bases, leaving 11 bases of the junction unmatched. Germline CDR1 SGHTA, CDR2 FQGNSA. CDR3 region: CASRPRTGGLETQYF. CDR3 in DNA: TGTGCCAGCAGGCCGCGCACGGGGGGGTTGGAGACCCAGTACTTC.

This rearrangement joins TRBV7-2 to TRBJ2-1, with TRBD2 matching 9 bases. Germline V CDR1 and CDR2: SGHTA, FQGNSA. With V trimmed by 2 bases and J by 6 bases, 2 bases remained unmatched. The CDR3 spans 14 residues. DNA for the CDR3: TGTGCCAGCAGCTTACTAGCGGGGTTCAATGAGCAGTTCTTC. This translates into CASSLLAGFNEQFF.

The genes are TRBV7-3 and TRBJ2-7; D not resolved. The CDR3 covers 14 residues. V lost 3 bases, J lost 7 bases, and 16 bases lay in between. Germline V gene data show CDR1 as SGHTA and CDR2 as FQGTGA. In DNA form, the CDR3 reads TGTGCCAGCAGCTTCTGGGAAAGAGGTTTAGAGCAGTACTTC. Encoded protein: CASSFWERGLEQYF.

V usage is TRBV14 and J usage is TRBJ1-3, with D tentatively TRBD1 (5 bases). The CDR3 spans 16 residues. Germline CDR1 SGHDN, CDR2 FVKESK. V was trimmed by 1 base and J by 2 bases, leaving 12 bases between them. In nucleotides, the CDR3 is TGTGCCAGCAGCCAAGGGGGCTTTGAACCTGGAAACACCATATATTTT. This sequence encodes CASSQGGFEPGNTIYF. The whole variable domain, remainder taken from reference TRBV14 and TRBJ1-3, is EAGVTQFPSHSVIEKGQTVTLRCDPISGHDNLYWYRRVMGKEIKFLLHFVKESKQDESGMPNNRFLAERTGGTYSTLKVQPAELEDSGVYFCASSQGGFEPGNTIYFGEGSWLTVV.

This sequence joins TRBV6-2 or TRBV6-3 and TRBJ2-2, with D unresolved. The germline V gene encodes CDR1 MNHEY and CDR2 SVGEGT. This CDR3 region has 13 residues. The V and J ends lost 6 bases and 5 bases respectively, with 10 bases between them. The CDR3 protein is CASRQSSTGELFF. The CDR3 bases are TGTGCCAGCAGACAGTCCTCGACCGGGGAGCTGTTTTTT.

The V gene is TRBV3-1, the J gene TRBJ1-6; perhaps TRBD1 as D (5 bases). Germline CDR1 reads LGHDT; CDR2 reads YNNKEL (reference sequence). There are 19 residues in the CDR3. Trimming shortened V by 5 bases and J by 0 bases, and 20 bases separated the two germline ends. This CDR3 reads CASSVTYVGGSSYNSPLHF. In nucleotides, the CDR3 is TGTGCCAGCAGCGTCACGTATGTGGGGGGAAGCTCCTATAATTCACCCCTCCACTTT. Complete variable domain (other parts from reference TRBV3-1 and TRBJ1-6): DTAVSQTPKYLVTQMGNDKSIKCEQNLGHDTMYWYKQDSKKFLKIMFSYNNKELIINETVPNRFSPKSPDKAHLNLHINSLELGDSAVYFCASSVTYVGGSSYNSPLHFGNGTRLTVT.

A few counts support this clonotype. This chain connects TRBV7-6 to TRBJ2-1; no firm D call. Germline V gene sequence: CDR1 SGHVS, CDR2 FNYEAQ. The CDR3 totals 13 residues. Trimming cost V 1 base and J 5 bases, with 6 bases left between them. CDR3 region: CASSLVGHNEQFF. CDR3 sequence (DNA): TGTGCCAGCAGCTTAGTGGGCCACAATGAGCAGTTCTTC.

This chain links TRBV7-2 with TRBJ2-1; 10 positions agree with TRBD2. This CDR3 is 15 amino acids long. V gave up 5 bases and J gave up 4 bases; unmatched junction bases: 5. From germline, CDR1 is SGHTA and CDR2 FQGNSA. The DNA for the CDR3 is TGTGCCAGCAGCACAACTAGCGGGGTATACAATGAGCAGTTCTTC. This encodes CASSTTSGVYNEQFF.

This clonotype was seen only a few times. The chain combines TRBV7-9 with TRBJ2-7; D remains ambiguous. Germline loops: CDR1 SEHNR, CDR2 FQNEAQ (reference sequence). Trimming cost V 8 bases and J 2 bases, with 13 bases left between them. The CDR3 is made up of 13 amino acids. The CDR3 nucleotides are TGTGCCAGCGGACCGGACCGGACCTACGAGCAGTACTTC. Translation: CASGPDRTYEQYF.

This clonotype has just a few counts. The chain joins TRBV7-2 to TRBJ1-3; TRBD1 agrees at 9 bases. The CDR3 consists of 13 residues. J lost 11 bases, V lost 4 bases, and 6 bases had no gene match. Per the germline V gene, CDR1 is SGHTA and CDR2 is FQGNSA. CDR3 in amino acids: CASSSGQGRSIYF. For the CDR3, the DNA is TGTGCCAGCAGCTCTGGACAGGGGCGATCCATATATTTT.

The V and J genes are TRBV20-1 and TRBJ2-1, with 8 bases fitting TRBD2. There are 16 residues in the CDR3. The germline V gene encodes CDR1 DFQATT and CDR2 SNEGSKA (reference sequence). Unmatched junction bases numbered 10, after V lost 3 bases and J lost 3 bases. The DNA of the CDR3 is TGCAGTGCTAGTCCCCTAGCGGGCTCTGTCTACAATGAGCAGTTCTTC. This gives the protein CSASPLAGSVYNEQFF.

There are a few counts of this clonotype. V gene TRBV20-1 combines with J gene TRBJ1-4, with D perhaps TRBD1 (5 bases). The CDR3 sequence is 14 residues long. The V end was cut by 1 base, the J end by 6 bases, with 12 bases between. Germline V gene sequence: CDR1 DFQATT, CDR2 SNEGSKA (reference sequence). CDR3 residues: CSARARTPYEKLFF. CDR3 DNA: TGCAGTGCTAGAGCACGGACACCGTATGAAAAACTGTTTTTT.

The chain has TRBV20-1 and TRBJ2-3, with D possibly TRBD2 on 7 matching bases. The CDR3 has 13 residues. Germline values: CDR1 DFQATT, CDR2 SNEGSKA (reference sequence). V was shortened by 6 bases and J by 6 bases, with 16 bases between the two germline ends. CDR3 coding DNA: TGCAGTGCGGAAAGGGGGGGGGGGGATACGCAGTATTTT. This translates into CSAERGGGDTQYF.

This clonotype is a singleton in its sample. The chain couples TRBV29-1 to TRBJ1-1, with D possibly TRBD1 on 6 matching bases. The V and J ends lost 4 bases and 0 bases respectively, with 9 bases between them. CDR1 and CDR2 (germline): SQVTM, ANQGSEA. The CDR3 sequence is 13 residues long. The CDR3 here is CSVAGHMNTEAFF. The CDR3 DNA reads as TGCAGCGTTGCGGGACACATGAACACTGAAGCTTTCTTT.

The gene calls are TRBV20-1 and TRBJ1-6; D may be TRBD1 (5 bases). There are 15 residues in the CDR3. The V end was cut by 3 bases, the J end by 8 bases, with 17 bases between. Germline assignment: CDR1 DFQATT and CDR2 SNEGSKA (reference sequence). CDR3 loop: CSASAWTTRDSPLHF. Here the CDR3 DNA reads TGCAGTGCTAGTGCCTGGACAACCAGGGATTCACCCCTCCACTTT.

The chain has TRBV7-8 and TRBJ2-3; 7 bases are a match to TRBD2. This CDR3 is 13 amino acids long. V shed 6 bases, J shed 1 base, and the junction held 1 base outside the gene matches. The germline V gene has CDR1 SGHVS and CDR2 FQNEAQ. CDR3 residues: CASRAGRTDTQYF. The DNA for the CDR3 is TGTGCCAGCAGAGCGGGACGCACAGATACGCAGTATTTT.

The chain has TRBV11-2 and TRBJ2-7, with D tentatively TRBD1 or TRBD2 (5 bases each). The germline V and J ends were trimmed by 1 base and 2 bases, with 15 bases remaining between them. The V gene's germline CDR1 is SGHAT and CDR2 FQNNGV. The CDR3 extends over 16 amino acids. The CDR3 region is CASSLVFGTGTYEQYF. Here the CDR3 DNA reads TGTGCCAGCAGCTTAGTTTTCGGGACGGGGACCTACGAGCAGTACTTC.

In DNA, the CDR3 is TGTGCCAGCAGTCGTGAGGGGACTAACTATGGCTACACCTTC. Its translation is CASSREGTNYGYTF. The V gene is TRBV6-2 or TRBV6-3, the J gene TRBJ1-2, with D possibly matching TRBD1 (5 bases). This CDR3 is 14 amino acids long. From germline, CDR1 is MNHEY and CDR2 SVGEGT. V gave up 5 bases and J gave up 0 bases, with 10 bases separating them.

The rearrangement uses TRBV7-7 and TRBJ2-1, with 9 nucleotides matching TRBD1. The germline V gene encodes CDR1 SSHAT and CDR2 FNYEAQ (reference sequence). Trimming removed 4 bases from V and 4 bases from J; junction bases left unmatched: 11. This CDR3 spans 17 amino acids. Here the CDR3 reads CASSSGTGRSGYNEQFF. As DNA, the CDR3 is TGTGCCAGCAGCTCCGGGACAGGGAGGAGCGGATACAATGAGCAGTTCTTC.

This sequence joins TRBV27 and TRBJ2-6, with D perhaps TRBD1 (6 bases). Germline V lookup: CDR1 MNHEY, CDR2 SMNVEV (reference sequence). CDR3 length equals 18 residues. V was shortened by 6 bases and J by 0 bases, with 18 bases between the two germline ends. CDR3 bases: TGTGCCAGCAGCCCCCTTGGACAGATGAGCTCTGGGGCCAACGTCCTGACTTTC. Translated: CASSPLGQMSSGANVLTF.

The chain couples TRBV3-1 to TRBJ2-5, with D possibly called TRBD1 or TRBD2 (5 bases each). The ends were cut back, 2 bases at V and 5 bases at J, with 12 bases in the middle. Germline lookup yields CDR1 LGHDT and CDR2 YNNKEL (reference sequence). The CDR3 is 14 residues long. The CDR3 is CASSQRGRGETQYF. Here the CDR3 DNA reads TGTGCCAGCAGCCAACGGGGAAGGGGTGAGACCCAGTACTTC.